The subject of this entry is one T cell receptor (beta chain). Its antigen remains unidentified. These data originate in a study of cytomegalovirus exposure and HLA in healthy donors. Study observations and caveats: Investigators reported approximately 150 TCR beta chains as tied to cytomegalovirus.

The donors were in the approximately 120-subject validation cohort, distinct from the approximately 700-subject first cohort. Germline V gene lookup returns CDR1 WSHSY and CDR2 SAAADI. The CDR3 totals 15 residues. With 4 bases clipped from V and 3 bases from J, the junction kept 9 bases outside the gene matches. Clones were read by immunoSEQ multiplex PCR, and TCRdb kept only the in-frame ones, dropping some. The data contain tens of thousands of clones, roughly 93% of them seen just once; the ten biggest clones take up around 2.1%. The clonotype originates from a man aged 30 to 39 in good health and CMV-seronegative. V usage is TRBV10-2 and J usage is TRBJ2-7; TRBD1 matches at 7 bases. Sequences were obtained from PBMCs. CDR3 in DNA: TGCGCCAGCAGTGTTCGGTCAGGGGGAATCTACGAGCAGTACTTC. This sequence encodes CASSVRSGGIYEQYF.